This T cell receptor beta chain originates from a study of cytomegalovirus exposure and HLA in healthy donors. Overall study context: Across about 400 genotyped donors, roughly 80% landed in the Caucasian-associated ancestry cluster. Findings and caveats of the study: Common viral pathogens seemed to be connected with several of the most significant clusters, according to a later analysis. A later look showed TCR association rates differing by HLA locus, highest for DRB1 and lowest for HLA-C.

13 Jbeta primers and 60 Vbeta primers were used for the PCR. Clones were sequenced by immunoSEQ multiplex PCR, and TCRdb holds only the in-frame ones, with some missing. The sample has about 120,000 clones, 80% seen once; the top ten hold over 2.5%. As regards this clone: Its antigen is currently unknown.

The receptor was isolated from a male donor in good health and CMV-seronegative. The specimen sequenced was PBMCs.

CDR3 loop: CASSYRDRGDTGELFF. In DNA, the CDR3 is TGTGCCAGCAGTTACCGGGACAGGGGCGACACCGGGGAGCTGTTTTTT. The rearrangement joins TRBV6-5 to TRBJ2-2; the match to TRBD1 covers 10 bases. The trim removed 2 bases at V and 3 bases at J, leaving 3 bases unmatched. The V gene's germline CDR1 is MNHEY and CDR2 SVGAGI. CDR3 length: 16 residues.